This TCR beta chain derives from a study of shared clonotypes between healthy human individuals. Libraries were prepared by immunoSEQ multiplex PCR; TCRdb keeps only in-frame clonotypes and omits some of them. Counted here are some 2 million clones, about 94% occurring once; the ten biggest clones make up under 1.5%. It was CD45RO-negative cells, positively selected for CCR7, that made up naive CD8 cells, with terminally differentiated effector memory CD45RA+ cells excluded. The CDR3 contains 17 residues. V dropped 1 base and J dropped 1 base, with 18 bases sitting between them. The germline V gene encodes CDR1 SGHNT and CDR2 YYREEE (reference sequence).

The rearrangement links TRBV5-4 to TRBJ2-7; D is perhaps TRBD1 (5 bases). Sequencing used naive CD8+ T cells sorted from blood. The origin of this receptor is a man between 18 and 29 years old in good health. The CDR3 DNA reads TGTGCCAGCAGCTTGTGGCGGACCCAGGGTGGGTCCTACGAGCAGTACTTC. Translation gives CASSLWRTQGGSYEQYF.